Sequencing of this T cell receptor beta chain was carried out in a study of blood T cell repertoires in COVID-19. Study details: The cDNA or gDNA used as material had been derived from T cells, B-cell-depleted T cells, or PBMCs.

Study processing details: Amplification of reference gene primers was used by the study to estimate nucleated cell counts. The table came from immunoSEQ multiplex PCR; TCRdb's copy has only in-frame clones and leaves some out. The V and J calls and clone size are taken from that table; D and trimming were inferred from the DNA. This repertoire shows around 400,000 clones, approximately 90% found once; its top ten account for approximately 1.3%. Up to 2 weeks before entering the study, exposed participants had met a COVID-19 case. CDR1 and CDR2 from the germline V gene are SGHTA and FQGNSA. Trimming cost V 4 bases and J 0 bases, with 13 bases left between them. The CDR3 extends over 16 amino acids.

The sequence derives from a woman aged 18 to 35 who had been exposed to COVID-19. This chain joins TRBV7-2 and TRBJ2-1, with D unresolved. Sequencing was done on a sample of PBMCs or T cells enriched from blood (not recorded which). The CDR3 DNA sequence: TGTGCCAGCAGCTCTTCCCTCCTAAGCTCCTACAATGAGCAGTTCTTC. It translates to CASSSSLLSSYNEQFF.